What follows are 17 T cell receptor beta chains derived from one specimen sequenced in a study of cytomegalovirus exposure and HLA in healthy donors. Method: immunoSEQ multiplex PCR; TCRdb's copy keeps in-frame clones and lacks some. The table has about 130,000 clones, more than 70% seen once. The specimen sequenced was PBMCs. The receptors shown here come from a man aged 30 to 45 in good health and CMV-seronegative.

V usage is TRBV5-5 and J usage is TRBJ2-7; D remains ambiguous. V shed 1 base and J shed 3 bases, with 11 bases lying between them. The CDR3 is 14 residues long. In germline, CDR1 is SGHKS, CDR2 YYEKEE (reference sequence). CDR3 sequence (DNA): TGTGCCAGCAGCTTGATTATGGGCAGCTACGAGCAGTACTTC. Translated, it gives CASSLIMGSYEQYF.

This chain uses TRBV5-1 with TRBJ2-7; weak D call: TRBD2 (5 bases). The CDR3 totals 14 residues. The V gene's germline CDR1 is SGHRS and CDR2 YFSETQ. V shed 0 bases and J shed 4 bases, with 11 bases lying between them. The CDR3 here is CASSLAVGEYEQYF. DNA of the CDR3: TGCGCCAGCAGCTTGGCCGTGGGAGAGTACGAGCAGTACTTC.

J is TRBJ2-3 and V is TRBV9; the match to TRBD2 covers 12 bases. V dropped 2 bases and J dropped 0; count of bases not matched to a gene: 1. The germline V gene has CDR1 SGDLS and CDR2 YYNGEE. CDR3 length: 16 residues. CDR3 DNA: TGTGCCAGCAGCGTTCTAGCGGGAGGGAGCACAGATACGCAGTATTTT. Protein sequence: CASSVLAGGSTDTQYF.

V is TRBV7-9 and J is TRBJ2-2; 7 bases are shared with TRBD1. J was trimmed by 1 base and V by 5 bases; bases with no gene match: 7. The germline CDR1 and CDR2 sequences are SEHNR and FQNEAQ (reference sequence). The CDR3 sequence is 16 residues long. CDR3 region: CASSPTGAQNTGELFF. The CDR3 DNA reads TGTGCCAGCAGCCCAACAGGGGCCCAGAACACCGGGGAGCTGTTTTTT.

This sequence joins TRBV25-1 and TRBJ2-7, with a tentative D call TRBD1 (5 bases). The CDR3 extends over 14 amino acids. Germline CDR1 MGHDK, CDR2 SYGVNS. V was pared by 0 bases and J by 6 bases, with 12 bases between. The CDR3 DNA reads TGTGCCAGCAGTGAATATAGGGGCGCCGGCGAGCAGTACTTC. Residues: CASSEYRGAGEQYF.

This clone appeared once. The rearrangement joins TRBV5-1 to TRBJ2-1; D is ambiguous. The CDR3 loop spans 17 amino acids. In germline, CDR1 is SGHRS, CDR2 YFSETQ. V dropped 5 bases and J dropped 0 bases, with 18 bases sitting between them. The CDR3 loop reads CASRGHYELSSYNEQFF. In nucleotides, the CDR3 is TGCGCCAGCAGGGGTCACTACGAGTTAAGCTCCTACAATGAGCAGTTCTTC.

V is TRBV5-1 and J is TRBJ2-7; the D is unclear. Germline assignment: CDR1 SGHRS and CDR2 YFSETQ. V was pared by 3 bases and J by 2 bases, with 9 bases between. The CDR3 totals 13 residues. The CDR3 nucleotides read TGCGCCAGCAGCTCCCCCACTACCTACGAGCAGTACTTC. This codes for CASSSPTTYEQYF.

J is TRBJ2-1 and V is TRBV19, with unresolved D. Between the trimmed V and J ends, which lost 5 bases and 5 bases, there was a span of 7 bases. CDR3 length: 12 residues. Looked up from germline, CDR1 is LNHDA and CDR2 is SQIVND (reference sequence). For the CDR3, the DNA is TGTGCCAGTAGTGCACTCAACAATGAGCAGTTCTTC. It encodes CASSALNNEQFF.

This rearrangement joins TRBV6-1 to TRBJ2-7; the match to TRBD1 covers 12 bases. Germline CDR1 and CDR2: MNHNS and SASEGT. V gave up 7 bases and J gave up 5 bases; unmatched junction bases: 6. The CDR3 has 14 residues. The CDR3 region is CASNSGQGADEQYF. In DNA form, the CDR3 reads TGTGCCAGCAACTCGGGACAGGGGGCTGACGAGCAGTACTTC.

The CDR3: CASPLDSAYEQYF. DNA for the CDR3: TGTGCCAGCCCATTAGACTCGGCCTACGAGCAGTACTTC. The chain is built from TRBV11-3 and TRBJ2-7; D is ambiguous. V lost 8 bases to trimming and J lost 2 bases, with 13 bases between them. The germline CDR1 and CDR2 sequences are SGHNT and YENEEA. The length of the CDR3 is 13 residues.

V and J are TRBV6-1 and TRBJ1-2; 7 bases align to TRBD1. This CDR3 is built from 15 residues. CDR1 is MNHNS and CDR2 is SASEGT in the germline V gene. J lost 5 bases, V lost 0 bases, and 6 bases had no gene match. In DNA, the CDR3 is TGTGCCAGCAGTGAAGCTATGGGACAGAAATATGGCTACACCTTC. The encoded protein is CASSEAMGQKYGYTF.

The CDR3 reads CASSVGTGNYGYTF. CDR3 DNA sequence: TGTGCCAGCAGCGTAGGAACAGGGAACTATGGCTACACCTTC. This chain connects TRBV9 to TRBJ1-2, with D possibly being TRBD1 (6 bases). V gave up 0 bases and J gave up 2 bases, with 8 bases separating them. This CDR3 has 14 residues. Germline values: CDR1 SGDLS, CDR2 YYNGEE.

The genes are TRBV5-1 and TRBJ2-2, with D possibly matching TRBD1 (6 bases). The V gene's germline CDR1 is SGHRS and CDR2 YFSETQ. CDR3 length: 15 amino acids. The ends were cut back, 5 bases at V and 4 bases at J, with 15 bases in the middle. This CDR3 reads CASRGDIGLTGELFF. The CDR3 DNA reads TGCGCCAGCAGAGGGGACATCGGACTCACCGGGGAGCTGTTTTTT.

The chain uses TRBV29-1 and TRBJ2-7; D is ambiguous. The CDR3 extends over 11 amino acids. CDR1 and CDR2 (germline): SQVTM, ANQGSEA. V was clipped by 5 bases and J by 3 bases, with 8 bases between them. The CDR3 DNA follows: TGCAGCGTTTCGGTCTTCTACGAGCAGTACTTC. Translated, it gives CSVSVFYEQYF.

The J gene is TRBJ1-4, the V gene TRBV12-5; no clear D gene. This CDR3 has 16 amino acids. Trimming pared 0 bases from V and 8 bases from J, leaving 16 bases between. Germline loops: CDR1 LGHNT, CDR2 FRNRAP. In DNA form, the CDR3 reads TGTGCTAGTGGTTTGGTATCGTTCGGTCGGAGCGAAAAACTGTTTTTT. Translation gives CASGLVSFGRSEKLFF. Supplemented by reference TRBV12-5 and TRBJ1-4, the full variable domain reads DARVTQTPRHKVTEMGQEVTMRCQPILGHNTVFWYRQTMMQGLELLAYFRNRAPLDDSGMPKDRFSAEMPDATLATLKIQPSEPRDSAVYFCASGLVSFGRSEKLFFGSGTQLSVL.

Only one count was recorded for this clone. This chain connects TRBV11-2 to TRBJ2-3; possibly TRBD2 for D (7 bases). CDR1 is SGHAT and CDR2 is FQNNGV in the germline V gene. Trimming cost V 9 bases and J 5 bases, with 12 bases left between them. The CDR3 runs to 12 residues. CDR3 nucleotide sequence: TGTGCCAGAGGGAGGGGGGGAGATACGCAGTATTTT. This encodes CARGRGGDTQYF.

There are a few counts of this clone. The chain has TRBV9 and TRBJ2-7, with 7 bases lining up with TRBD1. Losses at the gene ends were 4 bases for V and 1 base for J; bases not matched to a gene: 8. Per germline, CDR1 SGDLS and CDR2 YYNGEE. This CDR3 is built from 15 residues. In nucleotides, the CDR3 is TGTGCCAGCAGCCCACAACCGGGACAGTCCTACGAGCAGTACTTC. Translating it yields CASSPQPGQSYEQYF.